Listed below are T cell receptor beta chains from one sample, sequenced in a study of cytomegalovirus exposure and HLA in healthy donors. Some clones are missing from TCRdb's copy, which holds only in-frame ones; the method was immunoSEQ multiplex PCR. The sample contains approximately 200,000 clones, about 77% of which appear only once. Source material: PBMCs. All receptors come from a young man in good health and CMV-seropositive. CDR3s include the opening cysteine and the closing phenylalanine or tryptophan. Each record gives: D gene, J gene, V gene, clone size, CDR3 DNA, CDR3 protein. The D gene is left open where the match is weak. The size of a clone is reported for some rows only, either as once, few or many, or as a class for expanded clones.

d_call: NA; j_call: TRBJ1-2; v_call: TRBV18; clone_size: NA; cdr3_nt: TGTGCCAGCTCAACCCAACTGCGCCTCCTTTTC; cdr3_aa: CASSTQLRLLF
d_call: NA; j_call: TRBJ2-2; v_call: TRBV6-1; clone_size: few; cdr3_nt: TGTGCCAGCAGCCCCGGGACACCGAACACCGGGGAGCTGTTTTTT; cdr3_aa: CASSPGTPNTGELFF
d_call: NA; j_call: TRBJ2-5; v_call: TRBV28; clone_size: NA; cdr3_nt: TGTGCCAGCAGTCCTGGAAACCGAGCGAGAGAGACCCAGTACTTC; cdr3_aa: CASSPGNRARETQYF
d_call: TRBD1; j_call: TRBJ1-4; v_call: TRBV7-8; clone_size: NA; cdr3_nt: TGTGCCAGCAGCTTCCCCCGGGACAGGGGTATAGTGGGTGAAAAACTGTTTTTT; cdr3_aa: CASSFPRDRGIVGEKLFF
d_call: TRBD2; j_call: TRBJ2-2; v_call: TRBV7-2; clone_size: NA; cdr3_nt: TGTGCCAGCAGCTACGGCGGGAGCGCCGGGGAGCTGTTTTTT; cdr3_aa: CASSYGGSAGELFF
d_call: NA; j_call: TRBJ1-1; v_call: TRBV7-2; clone_size: NA; cdr3_nt: TGTGCCAGCAGCTCCTCAGGTCCATACACTGAAGCTTTCTTT; cdr3_aa: CASSSSGPYTEAFF
d_call: TRBD1; j_call: TRBJ2-1; v_call: TRBV6-5; clone_size: once; cdr3_nt: TGTGCCAGCAGCCGGACAGGGGAACGCTACAATGAGCAGTTCTTC; cdr3_aa: CASSRTGERYNEQFF
d_call: TRBD2; j_call: TRBJ2-2; v_call: TRBV10-3; clone_size: NA; cdr3_nt: TGTGCCATCGGCACTAGCGGGGGCCCGAACACCGGGGAGCTGTTTTTT; cdr3_aa: CAIGTSGGPNTGELFF
d_call: NA; j_call: TRBJ2-6; v_call: TRBV4-1; clone_size: once; cdr3_nt: TGCGCCAGCAGCCCGTGGAGCTCTGGGGCCAACGTCCTGACTTTC; cdr3_aa: CASSPWSSGANVLTF
d_call: TRBD1; j_call: TRBJ1-6; v_call: TRBV7-2; clone_size: NA; cdr3_nt: TGTGCCAGCAGCTTTCTCTCGACAGGGATTGATTCACCCCTCCACTTT; cdr3_aa: CASSFLSTGIDSPLHF
d_call: NA; j_call: TRBJ2-7; v_call: TRBV5-1; clone_size: NA; cdr3_nt: TGCGCCAGCAGCTTGAGCCCAGGTCCCTACGAGCAGTACTTC; cdr3_aa: CASSLSPGPYEQYF
d_call: TRBD1; j_call: TRBJ1-2; v_call: TRBV9; clone_size: NA; cdr3_nt: TGTGCCAGCAGCCCCGTACAGGGGGACTATGGCTACACCTTC; cdr3_aa: CASSPVQGDYGYTF
d_call: NA; j_call: TRBJ2-3; v_call: TRBV5-1; clone_size: few; cdr3_nt: TGCGCCAGCAGCTTGTCGACAGCTAGCACAGATACGCAGTATTTT; cdr3_aa: CASSLSTASTDTQYF
d_call: NA; j_call: TRBJ1-6; v_call: TRBV5-1; clone_size: once; cdr3_nt: TGCGCCAGCAGCTTGGAAACAGGGTCGTGGTCACCCCTCCACTTT; cdr3_aa: CASSLETGSWSPLHF
d_call: NA; j_call: TRBJ2-7; v_call: TRBV27; clone_size: NA; cdr3_nt: TGTGCCAGCAGGCCCGATGGAGGCGGAGGTCTGTACTTC; cdr3_aa: CASRPDGGGGLYF
d_call: TRBD2; j_call: TRBJ2-5; v_call: TRBV7-2; clone_size: once; cdr3_nt: TGTGCCAGCAGCCCCAGTGTAGCGGGGGGGCATGGGACCCAGTACTTC; cdr3_aa: CASSPSVAGGHGTQYF
d_call: NA; j_call: TRBJ1-1; v_call: TRBV9; clone_size: NA; cdr3_nt: TGTGCCAGCAGCGTAAGGAGCCAGAACACTGAAGCTTTCTTT; cdr3_aa: CASSVRSQNTEAFF
d_call: TRBD2; j_call: TRBJ2-2; v_call: TRBV19; clone_size: NA; cdr3_nt: TGTGCCAGTAGTATCGGACTAGCGGGAGGAGTGAACACCGGGGAGCTGTTTTTT; cdr3_aa: CASSIGLAGGVNTGELFF
d_call: TRBD1; j_call: TRBJ1-1; v_call: TRBV2; clone_size: NA; cdr3_nt: TGTGCCAGCAGTCGGGACAGGGGCACTGAAGCTTTCTTT; cdr3_aa: CASSRDRGTEAFF
d_call: TRBD1; j_call: TRBJ2-7; v_call: TRBV19; clone_size: NA; cdr3_nt: TGTGCCAGTAGACAGGGGGCTACCTACGAGCAGTACTTC; cdr3_aa: CASRQGATYEQYF
d_call: TRBD2; j_call: TRBJ2-1; v_call: TRBV4-2; clone_size: NA; cdr3_nt: TGTGCCAGCAGCCAAGAGGTAGGCCCCCTTAGCGGGAGGGCCGGGGATGAGCAGTTCTTC; cdr3_aa: CASSQEVGPLSGRAGDEQFF
d_call: TRBD2; j_call: TRBJ2-7; v_call: TRBV6-1; clone_size: once; cdr3_nt: TGTGCCAGCAGTGAAGCTAAGAAACTAGCGGACTCCTACGAGCAGTACTTC; cdr3_aa: CASSEAKKLADSYEQYF
d_call: TRBD2; j_call: TRBJ2-3; v_call: TRBV6-4; clone_size: NA; cdr3_nt: TGTGCCAGCAGTGACGGACTAGCGAGCACAGATACGCAGTATTTT; cdr3_aa: CASSDGLASTDTQYF
d_call: TRBD1; j_call: TRBJ2-7; v_call: TRBV7-9; clone_size: NA; cdr3_nt: TGTGCCAGCAGCAACCGGGACAGTCGCTCCTACGAGCAGTACTTC; cdr3_aa: CASSNRDSRSYEQYF
d_call: NA; j_call: TRBJ1-4; v_call: TRBV7-9; clone_size: few; cdr3_nt: TGTTCCAGCAGCTTAGGGCAGACTAATGAAAAACTGTTTTTT; cdr3_aa: CSSSLGQTNEKLFF
d_call: NA; j_call: TRBJ1-4; v_call: TRBV21-1; clone_size: NA; cdr3_nt: TGTGCCAGCGGGCGGGAACGGTATGAAAAACTGTTTTTT; cdr3_aa: CASGRERYEKLFF
d_call: TRBD1; j_call: TRBJ2-2; v_call: TRBV7-8; clone_size: NA; cdr3_nt: TGTGCCAGCAGTCCGGAGGGACAGGGGTCTTATAAGCCATTT; cdr3_aa: CASSPEGQGSYKPF
d_call: NA; j_call: TRBJ2-6; v_call: TRBV28; clone_size: NA; cdr3_nt: TGTGCCAGCAGCCCCCCAGGGTATGGGGCCAACGTCCTGACTTTC; cdr3_aa: CASSPPGYGANVLTF
d_call: NA; j_call: TRBJ1-2; v_call: TRBV30; clone_size: few; cdr3_nt: TGTGCCTGGACCGACACATATGGCTACACCTTC; cdr3_aa: CAWTDTYGYTF
d_call: NA; j_call: TRBJ2-7; v_call: TRBV4-3; clone_size: NA; cdr3_nt: TGCGCCAGCAGCCAAGTTACAGTATCCTACGAGCAGTACTTC; cdr3_aa: CASSQVTVSYEQYF
d_call: TRBD2; j_call: TRBJ2-1; v_call: TRBV4-2; clone_size: NA; cdr3_nt: TGTGCCAGCAGCCAGGGACGAACTAGCGGGGTAGGGAATGAGCAGTTCTTC; cdr3_aa: CASSQGRTSGVGNEQFF
d_call: NA; j_call: TRBJ2-5; v_call: TRBV7-2; clone_size: NA; cdr3_nt: TGTGCCAGCCAGTACCAAGAGACCCAGTACTTC; cdr3_aa: CASQYQETQYF
d_call: TRBD1; j_call: TRBJ1-3; v_call: TRBV2; clone_size: NA; cdr3_nt: TGTGCCAGCAACCCGTGGACAGGGGGCTCTGGAAACACCATATATTTT; cdr3_aa: CASNPWTGGSGNTIYF
d_call: TRBD1; j_call: TRBJ2-2; v_call: TRBV7-9; clone_size: NA; cdr3_nt: TGTTCCAGCAGCCTTTACCGTTTTTTGGGACAGGGGGCAGAAGGGGAGCTGTTTTTT; cdr3_aa: CSSSLYRFLGQGAEGELFF
d_call: TRBD2; j_call: TRBJ2-1; v_call: TRBV7-3; clone_size: NA; cdr3_nt: TGTGCCAGCAGCGGTGGGACTAGCGGGGGTCGGTACAATGAGCAGTTCTTC; cdr3_aa: CASSGGTSGGRYNEQFF
d_call: TRBD1; j_call: TRBJ1-2; v_call: TRBV10-3; clone_size: NA; cdr3_nt: TGTGCCATCAGTGACGACAGGGGCCGCGGCTACACCTTC; cdr3_aa: CAISDDRGRGYTF
d_call: TRBD1; j_call: TRBJ2-1; v_call: TRBV18; clone_size: NA; cdr3_nt: TGTGCCAGCTTAACCTTGGGACAGTCGGTGGCGATCGCCTACAATGAGCAGTTCTTC; cdr3_aa: CASLTLGQSVAIAYNEQFF